This T cell receptor beta chain was identified in a study of beta chain features in type 1 diabetes. Purity above 95% was achieved in all sorted populations. This clone has only a few counts. Its antigen is unknown. Germline assignment: CDR1 LGHNA and CDR2 YSLEER. The CDR3 is 16 residues long. V lost 0 bases, J lost 4 bases, and 16 bases lay in between. Study conclusions and caveats: For patients, the naive, central memory and Treg TCRB repertoires appeared more alike than for healthy donors. Researchers report that Type 1 diabetes patients had moderately but significantly shorter TCRB CDR3s across all four CD4+ subsets. Type 1 diabetes patients showed fewer insertions and more deletions at VDJ junctions.

Since all of the isolated RNA was reverse transcribed, expressed TCRB transcripts were what got sequenced. This table comes from immunoSEQ multiplex PCR, and its TCRdb copy is limited to in-frame clones, with some not included. Altogether hundreds of thousands of clones are present, 15% to 20% being singletons, with the ten largest covering 0.02% to 0.03%. The chain joins TRBV4-3 to TRBJ2-7; tentatively, D is TRBD1 (5 bases). The TCR comes from a woman aged 18-29 years in good health. Sequences were obtained from naive CD4+ T cells from blood. CDR3 amino acids: CASSQDGLRQPYEQYF. As DNA, the CDR3 is TGCGCCAGCAGCCAAGATGGGCTTCGACAGCCGTACGAGCAGTACTTC.